This is a list of T cell receptor beta chains from one sample in a study of T cell responses to AZD1222 COVID-19 vaccine. Clones were sequenced by immunoSEQ multiplex PCR, and TCRdb holds only the in-frame ones, with some missing. The sample yields 180,000 or so clones, about 89% seen once. The starting material was peripheral blood, obtained on day 0 of AZD1222 vaccination. The receptors were sampled from an adult in good health. Each CDR3 is given with its conserved first and last residue. The D gene is left open where the match is weak. A clone size is listed for some rows: how often the clone was seen (once, few, many), or a class if it is expanded.

length	D	J	size	V	CDR3	DNA
13	TRBD2	TRBJ2-3	NA	TRBV12-3/TRBV12-4	CASSREAGIAQYF	TGTGCCAGCAGCAGAGAAGCGGGAATAGCGCAGTATTTT
16	NA	TRBJ2-3	NA	TRBV3-1/TRBV3-2	CASSLGTVASTDTQYF	TGTGCCAGCAGCCTCGGGACTGTGGCTAGCACAGATACGCAGTATTTT
15	NA	TRBJ2-7	few	TRBV6-1	CASSESPGETYEQYF	TGTGCCAGCAGTGAGAGCCCTGGGGAGACCTACGAGCAGTACTTC
15	NA	TRBJ2-6	NA	TRBV14	CASSLMGAGANVLTF	TGTGCCAGCAGCCTAATGGGGGCTGGGGCCAACGTCCTGACTTTC
13	TRBD1	TRBJ1-3	NA	TRBV15	CATSPGQADTIYF	TGTGCCACCAGCCCGGGACAGGCCGACACCATATATTTT
16	TRBD2	TRBJ2-7	NA	TRBV7-2	CASSLTGLAGVDEQYF	TGTGCCAGCAGCTTGACGGGACTAGCGGGAGTGGACGAGCAGTACTTC
14	NA	TRBJ1-5	NA	TRBV5-1	CASSVGGENQPQHF	TGCGCCAGCAGCGTAGGAGGGGAGAATCAGCCCCAGCATTTT
19	TRBD2	TRBJ2-1	NA	TRBV7-9	CASTLAGLAGLNSYNEQFF	TGTGCCAGCACCCTGGCGGGACTAGCGGGATTAAACTCCTACAATGAGCAGTTCTTC
15	NA	TRBJ1-1	NA	TRBV28	CASSLLGGRYTEAFF	TGTGCCAGCAGTTTGTTGGGGGGCCGGTACACTGAAGCTTTCTTT
22	NA	TRBJ1-1	NA	TRBV6-1	CASSERGPGSSAADKRNTEAFF	TGTGCCAGCAGTGAACGGGGACCGGGGTCCTCAGCGGCAGATAAACGGAACACTGAAGCTTTCTTT
13	NA	TRBJ2-3	NA	TRBV18	CASSPPSTDTQYF	TGTGCCAGCTCACCACCAAGCACAGATACGCAGTATTTT
13	NA	TRBJ1-2	once	TRBV30	CAWSVLATGGYTF	TGTGCCTGGAGTGTACTGGCCACTGGGGGCTACACCTTC
16	TRBD1	TRBJ1-1	NA	TRBV7-7	CASSLSNRGKNTEAFF	TGTGCTAGCAGCTTGTCGAACAGGGGGAAGAACACTGAAGCTTTCTTT
14	TRBD1	TRBJ1-1	NA	TRBV13	CASSWGTGGTEAFF	TGTGCCAGCAGCTGGGGGACAGGGGGCACTGAAGCTTTCTTT
12	NA	TRBJ1-1	NA	TRBV28	CASSSRTAVAFF	TGTGCCAGCAGTTCTCGGACGGCCGTGGCTTTCTTT
14	NA	TRBJ1-5	few	TRBV10-3	CAISESGGGQPQHF	TGTGCCATCAGTGAGTCCGGGGGCGGTCAGCCCCAGCATTTT
18	TRBD1	TRBJ2-3	NA	TRBV19	CASSSYPGQVPGFDTQYF	TGTGCCAGTAGTTCTTACCCGGGACAGGTACCCGGGTTTGATACGCAGTATTTT
14	NA	TRBJ2-7	NA	TRBV2	CASSEARGTNEQYF	TGTGCCAGCAGTGAAGCAAGGGGGACCAACGAGCAGTACTTC
20	TRBD1	TRBJ1-4	NA	TRBV4-1	CASSPRTGKDVAGANEKLFF	TGCGCCAGCAGCCCCCGGACAGGGAAGGATGTGGCTGGGGCTAATGAAAAACTGTTTTTT
14	NA	TRBJ2-2	NA	TRBV19	CASFQGAGTGELFF	TGTGCCAGTTTCCAGGGCGCCGGCACCGGGGAGCTGTTTTTT
16	TRBD1	TRBJ1-2	NA	TRBV28	CASRLMGTGGVHGYTF	TGTGCCAGCAGGTTGATGGGGACAGGAGGGGTTCATGGCTACACCTTC
14	TRBD2	TRBJ2-7	few	TRBV6-2/TRBV6-3	CASSHRGLAREQYF	TGTGCCAGCAGCCACCGGGGACTAGCGAGAGAGCAGTACTTC
16	TRBD1	TRBJ2-1	NA	TRBV18	CASSPFDRGVSNEQFF	TGTGCCAGCTCACCCTTTGACAGGGGGGTTAGCAATGAGCAGTTCTTC
17	NA	TRBJ1-2	NA	TRBV30	CAWSSTPRTEANYGYTF	TGTGCCTGGAGCTCTACACCAAGGACAGAGGCTAACTATGGCTACACCTTC
16	TRBD2	TRBJ2-1	NA	TRBV14	CASSRSLAGGPVEQFF	TGTGCCAGCAGCCGGAGCCTAGCGGGAGGGCCGGTTGAGCAGTTCTTC
13	NA	TRBJ2-7	NA	TRBV14	CASSLVESYEQYF	TGTGCCAGCAGCTTAGTAGAATCCTACGAGCAGTACTTC
14	NA	TRBJ2-4	once	TRBV4-1	CASSQEGSINIQYF	TGCGCCAGCAGCCAAGAGGGCAGTATAAACATTCAGTACTTC
13	NA	TRBJ1-2	NA	TRBV14	CASSQDANYGYTF	TGTGCCAGCAGCCAAGACGCTAACTATGGCTACACCTTC
15	TRBD1	TRBJ1-2	few	TRBV28	CASRVYDRGGDGYTF	TGTGCCAGCAGGGTTTATGACAGGGGAGGGGATGGCTACACCTTC
14	NA	TRBJ1-6	NA	TRBV7-3	CASSLGRGDSPLHF	TGTGCCAGCAGCTTAGGCAGGGGAGATTCACCCCTCCACTTT
15	TRBD2	TRBJ2-7	NA	TRBV19	CATQLASGSFYEQYF	TGTGCCACCCAATTAGCTAGCGGGAGTTTCTACGAGCAGTACTTC
15	NA	TRBJ1-2	NA	TRBV3-1/TRBV3-2	CASSQDRWGSYGYTF	TGTGCCAGCAGCCAAGACCGGTGGGGTTCGTATGGCTACACCTTC
13	NA	TRBJ1-5	NA	TRBV7-8	CASRRDTGQPQHF	TGTGCCAGCAGACGGGACACTGGTCAGCCCCAGCATTTT
15	NA	TRBJ2-3	NA	TRBV7-6	CASSLPPGNTDTQYF	TGTGCCAGCAGCTTACCCCCGGGTAACACAGATACGCAGTATTTT
17	NA	TRBJ1-5	NA	TRBV23-1	CASSQSGRLFSNQPQHF	TGCGCCAGCAGTCAATCAGGCAGGCTCTTTAGCAATCAGCCCCAGCATTTT
14	NA	TRBJ2-2	NA	TRBV28	CASSLSAPTGELFF	TGTGCCAGCAGTTTAAGTGCCCCCACCGGGGAGCTGTTTTTT
14	TRBD1	TRBJ1-3	NA	TRBV3-1/TRBV3-2	CASSPTGVVDTIYF	TGTGCCAGCAGCCCCACAGGGGTGGTGGACACCATATATTTT
15	TRBD2	TRBJ2-7	once	TRBV7-8	CASSLGGAGTSEQYF	TGTGCCAGCAGCTTAGGTGGGGCCGGGACTAGCGAGCAGTACTTC
15	NA	TRBJ1-3	once	TRBV7-6	CASSPRGSSGNTIYF	TGTGCCAGCAGCCCGAGGGGAAGCTCTGGAAACACCATATATTTT
16	TRBD1	TRBJ1-5	NA	TRBV18	CASSQLGTGDNQPQHF	TGTGCCAGCTCTCAGCTCGGGACAGGGGACAATCAGCCCCAGCATTTT
12	NA	TRBJ2-1	NA	TRBV5-6	CASSLSQGEQFF	TGTGCCAGCAGCTTGTCACAGGGTGAGCAGTTCTTC
14	TRBD2	TRBJ2-7	NA	TRBV9	CASNLAGGDDEQYF	TGTGCCAGCAACCTCGCGGGAGGCGATGACGAGCAGTACTTC
16	TRBD2	TRBJ2-1	NA	TRBV10-3	CAIRDSGRASYNEQFF	TGTGCCATCAGAGATAGCGGGAGGGCTAGCTACAATGAGCAGTTCTTC
12	TRBD2	TRBJ2-1	NA	TRBV27	CASSSRLAGAFF	TGTGCCAGCAGTTCCCGACTAGCGGGAGCGTTCTTC
14	NA	TRBJ2-2	NA	TRBV10-3	CAIRQAYETGELFF	TGTGCCATCAGACAGGCCTATGAGACCGGGGAGCTGTTTTTT
15	NA	TRBJ2-3	NA	TRBV6-5	CASSYGGPYTDTQYF	TGTGCCAGCAGTTACGGGGGGCCCTACACAGATACGCAGTATTTT